This entry lists 20 T cell receptor beta chains sequenced from one sample in a study of cytomegalovirus exposure and HLA in healthy donors (dated by TCRdb to between 2016 and 2019). The method behind the library was the immunoSEQ multiplex PCR assay. A mixture of 60 forward primers for TCR Vbeta segments and 13 reverse primers for TCR Jbeta segments was used in the multiplex PCR. The table was pulled from immuneACCESS by TCRdb, which kept in-frame rearrangements only. Such tables lose some clones; where checked, under half of the loss comes from unresolved V genes, and the rest has no known cause. The sample has 150,000 to 160,000 clones on record, 70% to 80% of them singletons. The top ten clones comprise approximately 4% of the sample. Sequencing input: PBMCs. These receptors were taken from a woman in her 40s in good health and CMV-seronegative.

The V gene is TRBV7-9, the J gene TRBJ2-3; the match to TRBD2 covers 10 bases. The germline V gene encodes CDR1 SEHNR and CDR2 FQNEAQ (reference sequence). With 6 bases clipped from V and 7 bases from J, the junction kept 7 bases outside the gene matches. The CDR3 has 14 amino acids. The CDR3: CASSPGLAEHTQYF. The CDR3 nucleotides read TGTGCCAGCAGTCCTGGACTAGCGGAGCATACGCAGTATTTT.

The chain has TRBV5-1 and TRBJ1-1; maybe TRBD1 (5 bases). This CDR3 contains 14 residues. Between the trimmed V and J ends, which lost 0 bases and 5 bases, there was a span of 11 bases. Germline CDR1 SGHRS, CDR2 YFSETQ. The DNA of the CDR3 is TGCGCCAGCAGCTTGGGGGCAGGGCAGACTGAAGCTTTCTTT. Its protein product is CASSLGAGQTEAFF.

This chain links TRBV28 with TRBJ1-5, with D possibly TRBD1 on 5 matching bases. Germline CDR1 reads MDHEN; CDR2 reads SYDVKM. The germline V and J ends were trimmed by 6 bases and 4 bases, with 13 bases remaining between them. The CDR3 contains 14 residues. As DNA, the CDR3 is TGTGCCAGCAGCCTCGACAGTTTAAATCAGCCCCAGCATTTT. Its translation is CASSLDSLNQPQHF.

The V gene is TRBV7-8, the J gene TRBJ2-5; 7 bases align to TRBD1. After removal of 5 bases from V and 2 bases from J, the junction contained 5 bases not matched to a gene. CDR1 is SGHVS and CDR2 is FQNEAQ in the germline V gene. This CDR3 spans 14 amino acids. CDR3 coding DNA: TGTGCCAGCAGCGAGAGGGGGCGACAAGAGACCCAGTACTTC. Its translation is CASSERGRQETQYF.

The chain combines TRBV5-1 with TRBJ1-4; TRBD1 might be the D (6 bases). Germline-derived CDR1 and CDR2 are SGHRS and YFSETQ. V lost 2 bases to trimming and J lost 0 bases, with 8 bases between them. CDR3 length: 15 residues. CDR3 residues: CASSLGQPTNEKLFF. CDR3 DNA sequence: TGCGCCAGCAGCTTAGGACAGCCAACTAATGAAAAACTGTTTTTT.

The rearrangement uses TRBV19 and TRBJ1-5; 7 bases map to TRBD1. V shed 3 bases and J 1 base; nucleotides not matched to a gene: 6. Germline V CDR1 and CDR2: LNHDA, SQIVND (reference sequence). The CDR3 sequence is 16 residues long. This CDR3 is CASSMKGAGSNQPQHF. In DNA form, the CDR3 reads TGTGCCAGTAGTATGAAGGGGGCGGGAAGCAATCAGCCCCAGCATTTT.

This clone was seen once. V is TRBV2 and J is TRBJ1-1; 11 nucleotides line up with TRBD1. V shed 1 base and J 6 bases; nucleotides not matched to a gene: 7. The CDR3 runs 16 residues. Per germline, CDR1 SNHLY and CDR2 FYNNEI. This CDR3 reads CASSEGTGGTTAEAFF. CDR3 DNA sequence: TGTGCCAGCAGTGAAGGGACAGGGGGCACTACCGCTGAAGCTTTCTTT.

This rearrangement joins TRBV7-2 to TRBJ2-5; possibly TRBD2 for D (6 bases). Germline V lookup: CDR1 SGHTA, CDR2 FQGNSA. Trimming shortened V by 1 base and J by 3 bases, and 12 bases separated the two germline ends. The CDR3 runs 15 residues. This CDR3 is CASSLGGEREETQYF. The CDR3 nucleotides read TGTGCCAGCAGCTTAGGGGGGGAGAGGGAAGAGACCCAGTACTTC.

This clone appeared once. This chain uses TRBV25-1 with TRBJ1-5; TRBD1 agrees at 9 bases. V trimming: 8 bases; J trimming: 5 bases; junction bases outside the gene matches: 7. The CDR3 is made up of 14 amino acids. From germline, CDR1 is MGHDK and CDR2 SYGVNS. Written as DNA, the CDR3 is TGTGCCAGCGGGGAGACAGGGGGTGATCAGCCCCAGCATTTT. The encoded protein is CASGETGGDQPQHF.

CDR3 DNA: TGTGCCAGCAGCGTAATAGCGGGGGGCGAAAATGAGCAGTTCTTC. Protein sequence: CASSVIAGGENEQFF. V and J are TRBV9 and TRBJ2-1, with 10 bases that match TRBD2. Germline V gene data show CDR1 as SGDLS and CDR2 as YYNGEE. The CDR3 is 15 amino acids. Trimming took 1 base from V and 7 from J; bases not matched to a gene: 5. Combining the CDR3 with reference TRBV9 and TRBJ2-1 gives the whole variable domain DSGVTQTPKHLITATGQRVTLRCSPRSGDLSVYWYQQSLDQGLQFLIQYYNGEERAKGNILERFSAQQFPDLHSELNLSSLELGDSALYFCASSVIAGGENEQFFGPGTRLTVL.

The CDR3 protein is CASSSPGRAANEKLFF. For the CDR3, the DNA is TGTGCCAGCAGTTCCCCCGGGAGGGCTGCTAATGAAAAACTGTTTTTT. The genes are TRBV28 and TRBJ1-4; no reliable D call. The CDR3 runs 16 residues. Germline values: CDR1 MDHEN, CDR2 SYDVKM. The V end was cut by 4 bases, the J end by 3 bases, with 15 bases between.

This clone has only one observation. V is TRBV19 and J is TRBJ2-7; a weak D match, TRBD2 (6 bases). V gave up 5 bases and J gave up 1 base, with 12 bases separating them. This CDR3 region has 14 residues. Germline loops: CDR1 LNHDA, CDR2 SQIVND (reference sequence). The DNA of the CDR3 is TGTGCCAGTAGTCGGAGGGACGGATCCTACGAGCAGTACTTC. It is translated as CASSRRDGSYEQYF.

The chain recombines TRBV6-5 with TRBJ1-5; D gene unclear. Germline V CDR1 and CDR2: MNHEY, SVGAGI. V dropped 5 bases and J dropped 5 bases, with 10 bases sitting between them. The CDR3 length is 13 residues. The CDR3 reads CASSQRWDQPQHF. The CDR3 DNA reads TGTGCCAGCAGTCAGCGCTGGGATCAGCCCCAGCATTTT.

The rearrangement links TRBV6-1 to TRBJ1-5, with a weak D call TRBD1 (5 bases). Trimming took 2 bases from V and 4 from J, leaving 12 bases between them. Germline V CDR1 and CDR2: MNHNS, SASEGT. This CDR3 has 15 residues. CDR3 nucleotides: TGTGCCAGCAGTGAAATGGGGTACAGGAATCAGCCCCAGCATTTT. Protein: CASSEMGYRNQPQHF.

The chain recombines TRBV5-4 with TRBJ1-2, with TRBD1 matching 8 bases. After removal of 2 bases from V and 2 bases from J, the junction contained 2 bases not matched to a gene. Germline lookup yields CDR1 SGHNT and CDR2 YYREEE (reference sequence). The length of the CDR3 is 14 residues. CDR3 region: CASSLQGVNYGYTF. CDR3 sequence (DNA): TGTGCCAGCAGCTTACAGGGGGTAAACTATGGCTACACCTTC.

This clone was seen only a few times. The chain joins TRBV10-2 to TRBJ1-2; 9 bases match TRBD1. The CDR3 is 11 amino acids. V gave up 7 bases and J gave up 8 bases; unmatched junction bases: 2. Looked up from germline, CDR1 is WSHSY and CDR2 is SAAADI. The CDR3 sequence is CASTGTGGYTF. DNA for the CDR3: TGCGCCAGCACCGGGACAGGGGGCTACACCTTC.

The V and J genes are TRBV5-1 and TRBJ2-7, with D tentatively TRBD2 (6 bases). Trimming shortened V by 0 bases and J by 9 bases, and 19 bases separated the two germline ends. The CDR3 spans 15 residues. From germline, CDR1 is SGHRS and CDR2 YFSETQ. CDR3 sequence reads: CASSLGPGRDSWQYF. The CDR3 nucleotides read TGCGCCAGCAGCTTGGGACCCGGGAGAGACTCCTGGCAGTACTTC.

The rearrangement links TRBV27 to TRBJ2-6; 7 bases agree with TRBD1. Germline CDR1 is MNHEY and CDR2 is SMNVEV (reference sequence). The CDR3 extends over 17 amino acids. Unmatched junction bases numbered 7, after V lost 5 bases and J lost 0 bases. CDR3 sequence (DNA): TGTGCCAGCAGTAATCCGACAGGGCCCTCTGGGGCCAACGTCCTGACTTTC. This codes for CASSNPTGPSGANVLTF.

J is TRBJ2-7 and V is TRBV10-2; TRBD2 aligns across 7 bases. The germline CDR1 and CDR2 sequences are WSHSY and SAAADI. CDR3 length equals 14 residues. V gave up 2 bases and J gave up 6 bases; unmatched junction bases: 7. CDR3 bases: TGCGCCAGCAGTGAGCAGGGCGGGAGTGGCGAGCAGTACTTC. Translated: CASSEQGGSGEQYF.

This chain uses TRBV28 with TRBJ1-6; no reliable D call. This CDR3 is 14 amino acids long. Deletions cut 4 bases from V and 6 bases from J, with 10 bases between. CDR1 and CDR2 from the germline V gene are MDHEN and SYDVKM. CDR3 DNA: TGTGCCAGCAGTTCGGGGTTAGCTAATTCACCCCTCCACTTT. Its protein is CASSSGLANSPLHF.